These T cell receptor beta chains were read from a single sample in a study of blood T cell repertoires in COVID-19. Repertoires were generated with immunoSEQ multiplex PCR, while TCRdb's copy carries only in-frame clones and drops some. The sample contains 40,000 to 60,000 clones, about 82% of which appear only once. What was sequenced was peripheral blood. These receptors were taken from an elderly man with active COVID-19. The CDR3 runs from the conserved cysteine through the conserved F or W. The D gene is left open where the match is weak. Clone size, where shown, is once, few, many, or a class for clones that have expanded.

d_gene	v_gene	len	j_gene	abundance	CDR3aa	CDR3nt
TRBD1	TRBV9	16	TRBJ2-1	once	CASSLSGGQGYNEQFF	TGTGCCAGCAGCCTTTCTGGCGGACAGGGCTACAATGAGCAGTTCTTC
TRBD2	TRBV28	16	TRBJ2-2	.	CASSHAGTKKAGELFF	TGTGCCAGCAGTCACGCCGGGACTAAAAAGGCCGGGGAGCTGTTTTTT
TRBD2	TRBV30	14	TRBJ2-7	.	CAWSVLGLAAEQYF	TGTGCCTGGAGTGTACTGGGACTAGCGGCTGAGCAGTACTTC
.	TRBV2	16	TRBJ2-1	.	CASKESLGDLYNEQFF	TGTGCCAGCAAAGAATCATTGGGAGATCTATACAATGAGCAGTTCTTC
.	TRBV25-1	13	TRBJ1-2	.	CASSDRWNYGYTF	TGTGCCAGCAGTGACAGGTGGAACTATGGCTACACCTTC
TRBD2	TRBV28	16	TRBJ2-3	.	CARSKEGLAGADTQYF	TGTGCCAGAAGCAAAGAGGGACTAGCGGGAGCAGATACGCAGTATTTT
TRBD2	TRBV28	15	TRBJ2-2	.	CASSLGLAGAGELFF	TGTGCCAGCAGTTTAGGACTAGCGGGAGCCGGGGAGCTGTTTTTT
.	TRBV30	12	TRBJ2-3	few	CAWSAYTDTQYF	TGTGCCTGGAGTGCTTACACAGATACGCAGTATTTT
.	TRBV28	14	TRBJ1-5	.	CASSLGGHNQPQHF	TGTGCCAGCAGTTTAGGAGGCCACAATCAGCCCCAGCATTTT
TRBD1	TRBV7-6	17	TRBJ2-5	.	CASSLMGTGGAGETQYF	TGTGCCAGCAGCTTAATGGGCACAGGGGGCGCAGGGGAGACCCAGTACTTC
TRBD1	TRBV5-1	14	TRBJ2-3	once	CASSGDSPTDTQYF	TGCGCCAGCAGCGGGGACAGCCCCACAGATACGCAGTATTTT
.	TRBV7-9	14	TRBJ2-5	.	CASSSPGRGETQYF	TGTGCCAGCAGCTCGCCCGGCCGAGGGGAGACCCAGTACTTC
.	TRBV5-4	16	TRBJ2-5	.	CASSLGRPGVQETQYF	TGTGCCAGCAGCTTGGGACGTCCGGGGGTCCAAGAGACCCAGTACTTC
.	TRBV5-6	15	TRBJ2-1	.	CASSSPTSSYNEQFF	TGTGCCAGCAGCTCCCCAACGAGCTCCTACAATGAGCAGTTCTTC
.	TRBV7-3	13	TRBJ1-2	.	CASSSGYLGGYTF	TGTGCCAGCAGCTCGGGGTACCTTGGGGGCTACACCTTC
.	TRBV28	15	TRBJ2-1	.	CASSDSKIAYNEQFF	TGTGCCAGCAGTGACTCAAAGATAGCCTACAATGAGCAGTTCTTC
.	TRBV2	15	TRBJ1-3	few	CASTRLRGSGNTIYF	TGTGCCAGCACCCGACTTAGGGGCTCTGGAAACACCATATATTTT
.	TRBV6-6	14	TRBJ2-1	.	CASSYRGSYNEQFF	TGTGCCAGCAGTTACAGGGGGTCCTACAATGAGCAGTTCTTC
TRBD2	TRBV19	15	TRBJ2-3	.	CASSTSGSSADTQYF	TGTGCCAGTAGTACTAGCGGGAGTTCGGCAGATACGCAGTATTTT
.	TRBV9	14	TRBJ2-3	.	CASSPGVGGSAQYF	TGTGCCAGCAGCCCCGGAGTAGGTGGGTCAGCGCAGTATTTT
TRBD2	TRBV4-1	15	TRBJ2-1	.	CASKLFSGSNNEQFF	TGCGCCAGCAAGCTCTTTAGCGGGAGTAATAATGAGCAGTTCTTC
TRBD1	TRBV28	16	TRBJ2-2	.	CASSFSEGANTGELFF	TGTGCCAGCAGTTTCTCAGAGGGGGCTAACACCGGGGAGCTGTTTTTT
TRBD2	TRBV6-6	16	TRBJ2-1	.	CASSYSRTSDYNEQFF	TGTGCCAGCAGTTACTCCCGGACTAGCGATTACAATGAGCAGTTCTTC
TRBD2	TRBV18	16	TRBJ2-1	few	CASSPASGRTYNEQFF	TGTGCCAGCTCACCCGCTAGCGGGAGGACGTACAATGAGCAGTTCTTC
.	TRBV24-1	15	TRBJ2-1	.	CATSVTGGTDNEQFF	TGTGCCACCAGTGTCACAGGCGGTACTGACAATGAGCAGTTCTTC
TRBD1	TRBV18	16	TRBJ2-1	.	CASSSRTGTGDSGQFF	TGTGCCAGCTCATCCCGGACCGGGACAGGTGACTCCGGGCAGTTCTTC
TRBD2	TRBV3-1/TRBV3-2	16	TRBJ2-3	.	CASSQVAGGLTDTQYF	TGTGCCAGCAGCCAAGTAGCGGGAGGGCTCACAGATACGCAGTATTTT
.	TRBV7-8	13	TRBJ2-7	.	CASSLANGYEQYF	TGTGCCAGCAGCTTAGCTAACGGCTACGAGCAGTACTTC
.	TRBV19	13	TRBJ1-2	.	CASIEATRNGYTF	TGTGCCAGTATAGAAGCGACGAGGAACGGCTACACCTTC
TRBD2	TRBV6-7	14	TRBJ2-7	.	CASRTGGRAYEQYF	TGTGCCAGCAGAACCGGCGGGAGAGCCTACGAGCAGTACTTC
.	TRBV5-1	14	TRBJ2-5	.	CASSLTLRQETQYF	TGCGCCAGCAGCTTGACTCTCCGACAAGAGACCCAGTACTTC
.	TRBV28	12	TRBJ1-5	.	CASTQGNKPQHF	TGTGCCAGCACACAGGGTAATAAGCCCCAGCATTTT
TRBD2	TRBV4-3	16	TRBJ2-7	.	CASSLKLGREGYEQYF	TGCGCCAGCAGCCTGAAATTAGGGCGGGAGGGCTACGAGCAGTACTTC
.	TRBV3-1/TRBV3-2	17	TRBJ2-1	.	CASSQDPFGGYGGEQFF	TGTGCCAGCAGCCAAGATCCCTTTGGTGGCTACGGGGGTGAGCAGTTCTTC
TRBD1	TRBV11-2	12	TRBJ1-1	.	CASSAATGCAFF	TGTGCCAGCAGCGCGGCGACAGGGTGCGCTTTCTTT
TRBD2	TRBV7-2	16	TRBJ2-7	.	CASSLDTSGSLRAKYF	TGTGCCAGCAGCTTAGATACTAGCGGGAGCCTGAGGGCAAAGTACTTC
.	TRBV15	13	TRBJ2-7	once	CATSIDYTYEQYF	TGTGCCACCAGCATAGATTACACCTACGAGCAGTACTTC
.	TRBV9	15	TRBJ2-2	.	CASSFSGTNTGELFF	TGTGCCAGCAGCTTCAGCGGCACTAACACCGGGGAGCTGTTTTTT
TRBD1	TRBV5-3	15	TRBJ2-7	.	CARSGRDRGSYEQYF	TGTGCCAGAAGCGGCCGGGACAGGGGGTCCTACGAGCAGTACTTC
TRBD1	TRBV2	15	TRBJ2-3	.	CASPPGQGVTDTQYF	TGTGCCAGCCCGCCGGGACAGGGAGTGACAGATACGCAGTATTTT
TRBD2	TRBV9	16	TRBJ2-3	.	CASSRTSGRATDTQYF	TGTGCCAGCAGCCGGACTAGCGGGAGGGCCACAGATACGCAGTATTTT
.	TRBV30	13	TRBJ2-7	.	CAWSGRRGGEQYF	TGTGCCTGGAGTGGAAGGCGCGGCGGCGAGCAGTACTTC
.	TRBV28	14	TRBJ1-1	.	CASSLSAGEAEAFF	TGTGCCAGCAGTTTATCGGCAGGGGAAGCTGAAGCTTTCTTT
.	TRBV16	13	TRBJ1-5	medium-sized	CASSQVSNQPQHF	TGTGCCAGCAGTCAGGTGAGCAATCAGCCCCAGCATTTT
TRBD1	TRBV7-9	14	TRBJ2-7	.	CASSSTGVNNEQYF	TGTGCCAGCAGCTCAACAGGGGTCAACAACGAGCAGTACTTC
.	TRBV20-1	11	TRBJ1-1	.	CSPRGNTEAFF	TGCAGTCCCAGGGGGAACACTGAAGCTTTCTTT
.	TRBV5-1	12	TRBJ2-5	.	CASNTDQETQYF	TGCGCCAGCAACACAGATCAAGAGACCCAGTACTTC
TRBD2	TRBV9	14	TRBJ2-3	.	CASSTSGRWNTQYF	TGTGCCAGCAGCACTAGCGGGAGGTGGAATACGCAGTATTTT
TRBD1	TRBV27	14	TRBJ1-1	once	CASTGQGMNTEAFF	TGTGCCAGCACCGGACAGGGCATGAACACTGAAGCTTTCTTT
TRBD1	TRBV28	18	TRBJ2-6	.	CASSPPRDRGSGANVLTF	TGTGCCAGCAGTCCGCCCCGTGACAGGGGATCCGGGGCCAACGTCCTGACTTTC
TRBD2	TRBV7-2	15	TRBJ2-1	.	CASSPRLAGNPEQFF	TGTGCCAGCAGCCCTAGACTAGCGGGAAACCCTGAGCAGTTCTTC
.	TRBV30	13	TRBJ2-3	.	CAWMLAGTDTQYF	TGTGCCTGGATGTTGGCGGGCACAGATACGCAGTATTTT